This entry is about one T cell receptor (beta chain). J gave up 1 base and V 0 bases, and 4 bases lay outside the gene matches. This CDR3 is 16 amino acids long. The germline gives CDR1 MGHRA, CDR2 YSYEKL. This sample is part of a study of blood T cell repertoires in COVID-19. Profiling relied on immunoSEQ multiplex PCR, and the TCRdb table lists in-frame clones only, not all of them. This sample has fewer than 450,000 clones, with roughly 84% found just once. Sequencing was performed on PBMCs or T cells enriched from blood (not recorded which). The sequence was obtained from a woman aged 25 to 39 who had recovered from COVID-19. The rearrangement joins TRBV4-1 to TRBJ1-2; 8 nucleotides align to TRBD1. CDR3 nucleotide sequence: TGCGCCAGCAGCCAAGAGGACAGGGCGCGTAACTATGGCTACACCTTC. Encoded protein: CASSQEDRARNYGYTF.